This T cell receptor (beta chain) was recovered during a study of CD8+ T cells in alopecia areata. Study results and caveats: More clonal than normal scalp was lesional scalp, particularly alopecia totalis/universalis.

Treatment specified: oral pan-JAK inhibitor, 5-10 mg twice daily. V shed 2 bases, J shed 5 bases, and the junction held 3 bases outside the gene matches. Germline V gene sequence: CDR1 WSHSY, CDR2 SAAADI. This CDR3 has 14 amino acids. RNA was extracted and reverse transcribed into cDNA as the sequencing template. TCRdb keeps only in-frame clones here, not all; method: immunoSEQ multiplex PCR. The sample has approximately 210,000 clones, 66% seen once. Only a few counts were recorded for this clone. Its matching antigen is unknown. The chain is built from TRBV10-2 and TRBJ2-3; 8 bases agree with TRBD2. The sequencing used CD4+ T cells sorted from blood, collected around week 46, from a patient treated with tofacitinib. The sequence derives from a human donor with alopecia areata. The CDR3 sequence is CASSEPSGGDTQYF. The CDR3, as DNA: TGCGCCAGCAGTGAGCCCAGCGGGGGAGATACGCAGTATTTT.